The next 10 T cell receptor beta chains were all read from a single sample in a study of shared clonotypes between healthy human individuals. Here immunoSEQ multiplex PCR was the method, and the copy in TCRdb shows in-frame clones only, minus some. The table lists about 2,500,000 clones, around 94% of them singletons. The sequenced sample consisted of naive CD4+ T cells sorted from blood. The subset here: CD45RA+ positively selected. These receptors were taken from a young man in good health.

J is TRBJ2-1 and V is TRBV7-3, with 8 bases that match TRBD1. V lost 5 bases, J lost 5 bases, and 2 bases stayed unmatched. The CDR3 totals 13 residues. CDR1 and CDR2 (germline): SGHTA, FQGTGA. The CDR3 sequence is CASSQDRDNEQFF. The CDR3 DNA reads TGTGCCAGCAGCCAGGACAGGGACAATGAGCAGTTCTTC. Drawing the rest from reference TRBV7-3 and TRBJ2-1, the complete variable domain is GAGVSQTPSNKVTEKGKYVELRCDPISGHTALYWYRQSLGQGPEFLIYFQGTGAADDSGLPNDRFFAVRPEGSVSTLKIQRTERGDSAVYLCASSQDRDNEQFFGPGTRLTVL.

The chain joins TRBV6-6 to TRBJ2-7, with D possibly matching TRBD2 (5 bases). V was pared by 4 bases and J by 7 bases, with 14 bases between. Germline CDR1 MNHNY, CDR2 SVGAGI (reference sequence). This CDR3 has 13 residues. The CDR3 DNA reads as TGTGCCAGCAGTTGGATAGGGTGGGAGGAGCAGTACTTC. Protein: CASSWIGWEEQYF.

The V gene is TRBV2, the J gene TRBJ1-3; 8 bases line up with TRBD1. This CDR3 is built from 15 residues. Germline V gene data show CDR1 as SNHLY and CDR2 as FYNNEI. V lost 6 bases and J lost 0; bases outside the gene matches: 4. Written as DNA, the CDR3 is TGTGCCAGCAGCACAGGGGGGGTCTCTGGAAACACCATATATTTT. Translated, it gives CASSTGGVSGNTIYF.

The V gene is TRBV23-1, the J gene TRBJ2-1, with D perhaps assigned TRBD1 or TRBD2 (7 bases each). TRBV23-1 is an ORF; its function is uncertain. CDR3 length equals 19 residues. Trimming took off 3 bases at V and 5 bases at J, with 26 bases between the two ends. CDR3 nucleotide sequence: TGCGCCAGCAGTCACCCCAGGGGGGGGCCGGACGGGCCCCACAATGAGCAGTTCTTC. Amino acid sequence: CASSHPRGGPDGPHNEQFF.

The CDR3: CAWTHLGPSGNTIYF. CDR3 DNA sequence: TGTGCCTGGACCCACCTCGGGCCCTCTGGAAACACCATATATTTT. This chain joins TRBV30 and TRBJ1-3; D ambiguous. The V end was cut by 4 bases, the J end by 0 bases, with 13 bases between. The CDR3 is made up of 15 amino acids. Germline values: CDR1 GTSNPN, CDR2 SVGIG (reference sequence).

This sequence joins TRBV19 and TRBJ1-4; D remains ambiguous. Per germline, CDR1 LNHDA and CDR2 SQIVND (reference sequence). This CDR3 is 14 amino acids long. Trimming removed 3 bases at V and 0 bases at J, with 5 bases between. CDR3 protein: CASSIVATNEKLFF. The CDR3 nucleotides are TGTGCCAGTAGTATCGTTGCAACTAATGAAAAACTGTTTTTT.

A word on this clone: Other nucleotide sequences in the sample specify the same CDR3. The rearrangement links TRBV5-1 to TRBJ2-7; D is possibly TRBD1 or TRBD2 (5 bases each). Germline V lookup: CDR1 SGHRS, CDR2 YFSETQ. This CDR3 spans 14 amino acids. Trimming took 0 bases from V and 2 from J, leaving 9 bases between them. This chain's CDR3 is CASSLGQGPYEQYF. The DNA for the CDR3 is TGCGCCAGCAGCTTGGGTCAGGGACCCTACGAGCAGTACTTC.

The chain employs TRBV7-8 and TRBJ2-5, with 9 bases fitting TRBD2. V lost 1 base, J lost 5 bases, and 8 bases stayed unmatched. Germline V lookup: CDR1 SGHVS, CDR2 FQNEAQ. The CDR3 covers 16 residues. The CDR3 spells CASSLVPGLAIETQYF. The CDR3 nucleotides are TGTGCCAGCAGCTTAGTTCCGGGACTAGCAATTGAGACCCAGTACTTC.

The rearrangement links TRBV25-1 to TRBJ1-5; a possible D gene is TRBD1 (6 bases). CDR1 MGHDK and CDR2 SYGVNS come from the germline V gene. V dropped 3 bases and J dropped 3 bases, with 12 bases sitting between them. The CDR3 has 15 residues. DNA of the CDR3: TGTGCCAGCAGTGATAAGGGGGGCGCCAATCAGCCCCAGCATTTT. It specifies CASSDKGGANQPQHF.

The V and J genes are TRBV7-9 and TRBJ2-5, with 10 bases identical to TRBD2. Germline assignment: CDR1 SEHNR and CDR2 FQNEAQ (reference sequence). J lost 0 bases, V lost 2 bases, and 3 bases had no gene match. CDR3 length: 16 amino acids. Here the CDR3 DNA reads TGTGCCAGCAGCTTACGGACTAGCGGTAACCAAGAGACCCAGTACTTC. Protein: CASSLRTSGNQETQYF. The full variable domain, its missing parts supplied by reference TRBV7-9 and TRBJ2-5, is DTGVSQNPRHKITKRGQNVTFRCDPISEHNRLYWYRQTLGQGPEFLTYFQNEAQLEKSRLLSDRFSAERPKGSFSTLEIQRTEQGDSAMYLCASSLRTSGNQETQYFGPGTRLLVL.